These 30 T cell receptor beta chains were sequenced from one sample in a study of T-cell memory formation after mild COVID-19. One entry per CDR3 protein results from TCRdb running MiXCR on the 5' RACE reads. The sample holds 350,000 to 400,000 distinct CDR3 sequences, roughly 14% seen once. Sequenced input: PBMCs or a T cell subset sorted from them (not recorded which). The receptors originated from a man aged 18-30 years who had mild COVID-19 (a few samples of this study predate the infection). Cell type and time point are not known.

The rearrangement links TRBV6-2 or TRBV6-3 to TRBJ1-2, with TRBD1 identical over 7 bases. Germline V lookup: CDR1 MNHEY, CDR2 SVGEGT. V lost 4 bases to trimming and J lost 4 bases; unmatched junction nucleotides: 9. The CDR3 extends over 15 amino acids. In DNA, the CDR3 is TGTGCCAGCAGTTTTCTCTCCGGGACAGCCTATGGCTACACCTTC. This encodes CASSFLSGTAYGYTF.

The rearrangement uses TRBV9 and TRBJ2-7; 11 nucleotides agree with TRBD2. V trimming: 4 bases; J trimming: 2 bases; junction bases outside the gene matches: 5. The germline V gene encodes CDR1 SGDLS and CDR2 YYNGEE. The CDR3 consists of 15 residues. In DNA, the CDR3 is TGTGCCAGCAGCCGAACTAGCGGGGGAGCCTACGAGCAGTACTTC. Translating it yields CASSRTSGGAYEQYF.

The chain links TRBV20-1 to TRBJ2-5; D might be TRBD2 (5 bases). This CDR3 is built from 11 residues. V was pared by 6 bases and J by 5 bases, with 10 bases between. The V gene's germline CDR1 is DFQATT and CDR2 SNEGSKA (reference sequence). CDR3 region: CSATSWETQYF. The CDR3, as DNA: TGCAGTGCCACTAGTTGGGAGACCCAGTACTTC.

This CDR3 is CASKGTGAYEQYV. The CDR3 DNA is TGTGCCAGCAAGGGGACTGGGGCGTACGAGCAGTACGTC. This chain uses TRBV6-2 or TRBV6-3 with TRBJ2-7; D possibly corresponds to TRBD2 (6 bases). The V end was cut by 7 bases, the J end by 4 bases, with 14 bases between. CDR3 size: 13 residues. The germline V gene encodes CDR1 MNHEY and CDR2 SVGEGT.

This clonotype was seen repeatedly, ten times or more. Its ends do not fully match the called genes, so a read error is possible. The chain carries TRBV5-1 and TRBJ2-7; D not certain. Germline V CDR1 and CDR2: SGHRS, YFSETQ. The CDR3 consists of 13 residues. CDR3 in DNA: TGTGCCAGCAGTTCCCCAGGCTCCTACGAGCAGTACTTC. Residues: CASSSPGSYEQYF.

V and J are TRBV3-1 and TRBJ2-5; TRBD2 matches 7 bases. The V gene's germline CDR1 is LGHDT and CDR2 YNNKEL (reference sequence). This CDR3 comprises 14 residues. Germline trimming cut 4 bases from V and 4 bases from J; bases unmatched to any gene: 6. The chain's CDR3 is CASSRGLVRETQYF. DNA for the CDR3: TGTGCCAGCAGCCGCGGACTAGTAAGAGAGACCCAGTACTTC.

This clonotype has a handful of counts. V gene TRBV29-1 combines with J gene TRBJ2-7; 10 bases are shared with TRBD1. V trimming: 7 bases; J trimming: 1 base; junction bases outside the gene matches: 4. CDR1 SQVTM and CDR2 ANQGSEA come from the germline V gene. CDR3 length equals 13 residues. This chain's CDR3 is CSGRTGGSYEQYF. DNA of the CDR3: TGCAGCGGCCGGACAGGGGGTTCCTACGAGCAGTACTTC.

This chain connects TRBV6-2 or TRBV6-3 to TRBJ2-1; D might be TRBD1 (5 bases). This CDR3 region has 15 residues. In germline, CDR1 is MNHEY, CDR2 SVGEGT. Between the trimmed V and J ends, which lost 2 bases and 4 bases, there was a span of 12 bases. CDR3 nucleotide sequence: TGTGCCAGCAGTTACGGGCGTTCAGGGTACAATGAGCAGTTCTTC. Protein: CASSYGRSGYNEQFF.

This clonotype was counted between two and nine times. J is TRBJ2-7 and V is TRBV27; D may match TRBD1 or TRBD2 (5 bases each). V lost 0 bases to trimming and J lost 5 bases, with 8 bases between them. CDR3 length: 13 residues. The germline CDR1 and CDR2 sequences are MNHEY and SMNVEV (reference sequence). The CDR3 spells CASSLSGVHEQYF. The CDR3 DNA is TGTGCCAGCAGTTTATCGGGGGTACACGAGCAGTACTTC.

This chain uses TRBV7-4 with TRBJ2-5; D may be TRBD1 (5 bases). V was clipped by 6 bases and J by 2 bases, with 19 bases between them. The length of the CDR3 is 16 residues. Germline assignment: CDR1 SGHVT and CDR2 SQSDAQ. Here the CDR3 DNA reads TGTGCCAGCAGGGAAGACGTAATCAGGGAACAAGAGACCCAGTACTTC. Translating gives CASREDVIREQETQYF. The full variable domain, rest sourced from reference TRBV7-4 and TRBJ2-5, is GAGVSQSPRYKVAKRGRDVALRCDSISGHVTLYWYRQTLGQGSEVLTYSQSDAQRDKSGRPSGRFSAERPERSVSTLKIQRTEQGDSAVYLCASREDVIREQETQYFGPGTRLLVL.

The rearrangement uses TRBV7-2 and TRBJ1-2, with TRBD1 as a possible D gene (5 bases). Trimming removed 5 bases from V and 8 bases from J, with 12 bases in between. The CDR3 spans 12 residues. From germline, CDR1 is SGHTA and CDR2 FQGNSA. The CDR3, as DNA: TGTGCCAGCAGCCCGGGGGGGAGAGGCTACACCTTC. It is translated as CASSPGGRGYTF.

This clonotype was observed many times. This rearrangement joins TRBV27 to TRBJ1-5; D perhaps matches TRBD1 (5 bases). The V end was cut by 8 bases, the J end by 3 bases, with 11 bases between. The germline V gene has CDR1 MNHEY and CDR2 SMNVEV (reference sequence). There are 13 residues in the CDR3. The CDR3 is CASSWGPNQPQHF. The CDR3 DNA follows: TGTGCCAGCTCGTGGGGCCCCAATCAGCCCCAGCATTTT.

This rearrangement joins TRBV6-6 to TRBJ1-5; 8 bases are a match to TRBD1. Germline trimming cut 5 bases from V and 6 bases from J; bases unmatched to any gene: 12. The germline gives CDR1 MNHNY, CDR2 SVGAGI (reference sequence). The CDR3 loop spans 16 amino acids. The CDR3 loop is CASSGPVAGGRQPQHF. CDR3 nucleotide sequence: TGTGCCAGCAGTGGCCCGGTGGCAGGGGGCCGTCAGCCCCAGCATTTT.

Ten or more counts support this clonotype. The V call is TRBV11-2, the J call TRBJ2-2; 8 positions match TRBD2. The CDR3 is made up of 17 amino acids. CDR1 and CDR2 (germline): SGHAT, FQNNGV. Losses at the gene ends were 5 bases for V and 5 bases for J; bases not matched to a gene: 13. DNA of the CDR3: TGTGCCAGCAGCCCGCCGGTCGGCGGGGGGAGGACCGGGGAGCTGTTTTTT. Translated: CASSPPVGGGRTGELFF.

This clonotype was recorded many times. The chain employs TRBV5-1 and TRBJ1-6, with 9 positions matching TRBD1. The CDR3 covers 15 residues. V shed 0 bases and J 10 bases; nucleotides not matched to a gene: 5. Germline CDR1 and CDR2: SGHRS and YFSETQ. The CDR3, as DNA: TGCGCCAGCAGCTTGGAGGGACAGGGCTTCTCACCCCTCCACTTT. This encodes CASSLEGQGFSPLHF. Combining the CDR3 with reference TRBV5-1 and TRBJ1-6 gives the whole variable domain KAGVTQTPRYLIKTRGQQVTLSCSPISGHRSVSWYQQTPGQGLQFLFEYFSETQRNKGNFPGRFSGRQFSNSRSEMNVSTLELGDSALYLCASSLEGQGFSPLHFGNGTRLTVT.

This clonotype was counted between two and nine times. The chain joins TRBV5-1 to TRBJ2-5, with 8 positions matching TRBD2. The CDR3 is 15 residues long. The germline V gene has CDR1 SGHRS and CDR2 YFSETQ. J was trimmed by 2 bases and V by 0 bases; bases with no gene match: 3. In DNA form, the CDR3 reads TGCGCCAGCAGCTTGGCCCCTAGCGGGCAAGAGACCCAGTACTTC. Translated, it gives CASSLAPSGQETQYF.

This clonotype showed up many times. Its ends do not fully match the called genes, so a read error is possible. The genes are TRBV5-1 and TRBJ1-2; D is ambiguous. The CDR3 runs to 13 residues. Germline CDR1 SGHRS, CDR2 YFSETQ. This CDR3 reads CASSFGANYGYTF. The CDR3 bases are TGTGCCAGCAGCTTTGGCGCTAACTATGGCTACACCTTC.

This chain joins TRBV29-1 and TRBJ1-1; D is unclear. Deletions cut 7 bases from V and 6 bases from J, with 9 bases between. In germline, CDR1 is SQVTM, CDR2 ANQGSEA. This CDR3 contains 10 residues. CDR3 sequence: CSAASAEAFF. In nucleotides, the CDR3 is TGCAGCGCGGCGTCGGCTGAAGCTTTCTTT. Full variable domain (rest looked up from reference TRBV29-1 and TRBJ1-1): SAVISQKPSRDICQRGTSLTIQCQVDSQVTMMFWYRQQPGQSLTLIATANQGSEATYESGFVIDKFPISRPNLTFSTLTVSNMSPEDSSIYLCSAASAEAFFGQGTRLTVV.

The chain combines TRBV20-1 with TRBJ2-5, with 7 bases matching TRBD1. Per germline, CDR1 DFQATT and CDR2 SNEGSKA (reference sequence). V dropped 3 bases and J dropped 2; count of bases not matched to a gene: 6. This CDR3 spans 14 amino acids. CDR3 DNA: TGCAGTGCTAGCCGACAGGGTTCTCAAGAGACCCAGTACTTC. Translated: CSASRQGSQETQYF.

CDR3 in DNA: TGTGCCGGCGGTAGGGCCTACGAGCAGTACTTC. Encoded protein: CAGGRAYEQYF. The rearrangement uses TRBV6-6 and TRBJ2-7; D gene uncertain. V was cut by 11 bases and J by 2 bases, with 10 bases left in between. The CDR3 spans 11 residues. The germline V gene encodes CDR1 MNHNY and CDR2 SVGAGI (reference sequence).

This clonotype was observed a few times. The chain is built from TRBV6-5 and TRBJ1-2; 9 bases are a match to TRBD1. This CDR3 region has 14 residues. The germline V gene has CDR1 MNHEY and CDR2 SVGAGI. After removal of 5 bases from V and 8 bases from J, the junction contained 9 bases not matched to a gene. CDR3 amino acids: CASSPQGAAGGYTF. CDR3 bases: TGTGCCAGCAGTCCACAGGGGGCGGCTGGGGGCTACACCTTC.

This clonotype was counted at least ten times. Written as DNA, the CDR3 is TGTGCCAGCAGCTCTGGGACAGACGCTGAAAAACTGTTTTTT. This sequence encodes CASSSGTDAEKLFF. V usage is TRBV6-6 and J usage is TRBJ1-4; TRBD1 agrees at 7 bases. The CDR3 has 14 residues. Germline CDR1 MNHNY, CDR2 SVGAGI (reference sequence). Trimming cost V 6 bases and J 7 bases; bases outside gene matches: 8.

The genes are TRBV7-2 and TRBJ2-7, with 9 positions matching TRBD1. V was clipped by 2 bases and J by 7 bases; unmatched bases: 6. Germline CDR1 SGHTA, CDR2 FQGNSA. This CDR3 has 14 residues. The CDR3 DNA sequence: TGTGCCAGCAGCTTAATACAGGGGGCGGGTGAGCAGTACGTC. Translated: CASSLIQGAGEQYV.

This clonotype has a count of ten or more. The CDR3 loop is CASSFRGDYYNEQFF. CDR3 nucleotide sequence: TGTGCCAGCAGCTTCCGTGGGGACTATTACAATGAGCAGTTCTTC. The rearrangement uses TRBV7-2 and TRBJ2-1; TRBD2 matches at 7 bases. Germline V lookup: CDR1 SGHTA, CDR2 FQGNSA. The ends lost 3 bases at V and 4 bases at J; junction bases unmatched: 6. The CDR3 sequence is 15 residues long.

About this clonotype: No conserved phenylalanine or tryptophan is present at the end of the CDR3, so a read error is the likely explanation. It is unclear where the CDR3 begins or ends on the DNA, so no DNA is shown, and the CDR3 is as TCRdb lists it. The V call is TRBV21-1, the J call TRBJ2-1. TRBV21-1 is classified as a pseudogene. With termini counted, the CDR3 has 14 amino acids. CDR3 loop: CARQRRFPYNEQFL.

The chain recombines TRBV3-1 with TRBJ1-2; no reliable D call. Trimming took 4 bases from V and 2 from J, leaving 14 bases between them. This CDR3 has 15 amino acids. Germline assignment: CDR1 LGHDT and CDR2 YNNKEL (reference sequence). The CDR3 bases are TGTGCCAGCAGCCTTCTCCGGGCCGCGAACTATGGCTACACCTTC. Translated: CASSLLRAANYGYTF.

This clonotype turned up a few times. The gene calls are TRBV5-1 and TRBJ1-2; 9 bases align to TRBD1. Unmatched junction bases numbered 5, after V lost 4 bases and J lost 1 base. The CDR3 has 15 residues. Germline CDR1 reads SGHRS; CDR2 reads YFSETQ. Written as DNA, the CDR3 is TGCGCCAGCAGCAGGGGGACAGGGTATAACTATGGCTACACCTTC. Its protein is CASSRGTGYNYGYTF.

The sample holds a few counts of this clonotype. V and J are TRBV29-1 and TRBJ1-1, with D tentatively TRBD1 (5 bases). CDR3 length equals 14 residues. CDR1 and CDR2 from the germline V gene are SQVTM and ANQGSEA. V shed 4 bases and J shed 0 bases, with 12 bases lying between them. CDR3 sequence reads: CSVGAGALNTEAFF. The CDR3, as DNA: TGCAGCGTTGGTGCCGGGGCCCTGAACACTGAAGCTTTCTTT.

V and J are TRBV7-2 and TRBJ2-1, with 11 bases aligning to TRBD2. The V segment lost 2 bases and the J segment 8 bases; nucleotides outside the gene matches: 8. CDR3 size: 16 residues. From germline, CDR1 is SGHTA and CDR2 FQGNSA. The CDR3 coding sequence is TGTGCCAGCAGCTTACAGACTAGCGGGGCCTCGGATGAGCAGTTCTTC. Its translation: CASSLQTSGASDEQFF.

This clonotype has just a few counts. This sequence joins TRBV4-2 and TRBJ2-2, with 12 positions matching TRBD2. The CDR3 sequence is 18 residues long. The V gene end was trimmed by 1 base and the J gene end by 7 bases; junction bases not matched to a gene: 10. CDR1 and CDR2 from the germline V gene are LGHNA and YNFKEQ. The CDR3 coding sequence is TGTGCCAGCAGCCAAGTCGGGCTAGCGGGGGGGCAAGGCGGGGAGCTGTTTTTT. Protein sequence: CASSQVGLAGGQGGELFF.